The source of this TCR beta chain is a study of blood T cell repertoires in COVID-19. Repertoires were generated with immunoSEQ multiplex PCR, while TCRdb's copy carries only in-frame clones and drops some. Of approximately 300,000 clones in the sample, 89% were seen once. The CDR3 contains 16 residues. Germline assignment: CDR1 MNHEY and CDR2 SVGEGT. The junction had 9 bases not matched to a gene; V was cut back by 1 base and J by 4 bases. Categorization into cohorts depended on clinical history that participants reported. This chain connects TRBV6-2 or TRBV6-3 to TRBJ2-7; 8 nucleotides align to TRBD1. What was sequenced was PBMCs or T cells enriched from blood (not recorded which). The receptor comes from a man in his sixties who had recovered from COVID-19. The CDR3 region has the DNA TGTGCCAGCAGTTACTGGGGACAGGCCGCGGGGTACGAGCAGTACTTC. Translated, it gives CASSYWGQAAGYEQYF.